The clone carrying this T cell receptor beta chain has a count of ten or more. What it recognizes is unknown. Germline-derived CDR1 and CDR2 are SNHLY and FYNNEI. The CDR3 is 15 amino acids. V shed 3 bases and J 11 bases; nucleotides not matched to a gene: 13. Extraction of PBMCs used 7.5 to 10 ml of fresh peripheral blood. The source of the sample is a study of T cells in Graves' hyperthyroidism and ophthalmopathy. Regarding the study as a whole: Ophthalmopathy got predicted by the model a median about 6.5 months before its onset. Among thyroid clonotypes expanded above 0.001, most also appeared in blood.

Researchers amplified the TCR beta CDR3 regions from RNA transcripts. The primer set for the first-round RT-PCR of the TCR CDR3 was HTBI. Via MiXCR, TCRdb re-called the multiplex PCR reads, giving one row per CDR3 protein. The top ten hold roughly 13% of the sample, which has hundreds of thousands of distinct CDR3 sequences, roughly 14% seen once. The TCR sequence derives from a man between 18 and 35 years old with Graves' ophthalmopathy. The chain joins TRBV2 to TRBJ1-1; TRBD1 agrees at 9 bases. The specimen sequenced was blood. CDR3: CASSDPGQGLVGAFF. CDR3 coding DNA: TGTGCCAGCAGTGACCCGGGACAGGGTCTGGTGGGGGCTTTCTTT. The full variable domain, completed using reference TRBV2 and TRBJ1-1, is EPEVTQTPSHQVTQMGQEVILRCVPISNHLYFYWYRQILGQKVEFLVSFYNNEISEKSEIFDDQFSVERPDGSNFTLKIRSTKLEDSAMYFCASSDPGQGLVGAFFGQGTRLTVV.